This T cell receptor beta chain was obtained from a study of shared T cell receptors in the human thymus (dated by TCRdb to the early 2020s). As for the study more broadly: The study examined how the human thymus generates shared, self-reactive T-cell receptor alpha chains.

Receptor amplification or capture employed the immunoSEQ multiplex PCR assay. Imported from immuneACCESS, the table was reduced by TCRdb to in-frame sequences with V and J called. These copies leave out some clones; in studies compared against another copy, an unresolved V gene accounts for under half, and the cause of the remainder is not known. The sample table shows 500,000 to 850,000 clones, and 80% to 90% are seen once. The top ten clones comprise about 0.0094% of the sample. Only one count was recorded for this clone. Its antigen remains unidentified. No clone much larger than this one lies a single base away; base qualities are absent. These same records also appear under a second study, on human thymus T cells. The second study reports: In Finland, the donors were immunologically healthy infants who were having open corrective cardiac surgery for congenital heart defects. Thymus tissue was obtained as surgical resects removed during corrective cardiac surgery. Biased V and J gene segment usage appeared to be present in both thymic and peripheral blood repertoires. The related research reported highly overlapping thymic TCR repertoires among unrelated individuals. The study used seven to nine infant thymus samples plus four related peripheral blood samples to characterize TCR alpha and beta repertoires. Donor ages ranging from about 6 to 244 days were recorded, and roughly six male and a couple of female infants were included in the cohort. Thymocytes were mechanically released from the tissue and were stored as pellets of about 9-33 million cells at -70 degrees C. Genomic DNA was extracted from frozen cell pellets with a QIAsymphony instrument. The immunoSEQ multiplex PCR assay was used to amplify the TCRB and TCRAD loci from a standardized quantity of quality-controlled genomic DNA. The amplicons covered the V(D)J region and were long enough to include the CDR3 and to identify the V and J genes. The commercial immunoSEQ service was used to sequence amplicons on an Illumina platform. Primer bias and sequencing errors were corrected as previously described, and TCRAD and TCRB were defined on the basis of the IMGT database. The repertoires were analysed using immunoSEQ Analyzer 3.0 and VDJTools for basic statistics, V/J segment usage, diversity estimates, rarefaction and pairwise overlap. Diversity was estimated with Chao1, ChaoE, Efron-Thisted, Shannon and inverse Simpson indices, and also on datasets down-sampled to the smallest sample. Repertoire overlap was assessed by strict matching of CDR3 nucleotide sequence, V gene and J gene, and clustering was done by Jaccard-based multidimensional scaling. On average, roughly 810,000 unique TCRB clonotypes were obtained from thymus samples, compared with about 86,000 from blood samples.

The specimen sequenced was thymocytes. The TCR comes from a boy under two years old with a congenital heart defect. Donor details come from another sample of the same person, matched by shared clones.

The CDR3 protein is CASSQFDPGQGAGREKLFF. The sequenced DNA is TGTGCCAGCAGCCAATTTGATCCGGGACAGGGGGCAGGAAGGGAAAAACTGTTTTTT. The chain couples TRBV14 to TRBJ1-4, and TRBD1 matches 12 of the central bases. After removal of 2 bases from V and 8 bases from J, the junction retains 15 bases not matched to a gene. The CDR3 holds 19 amino acids from the cysteine to the phenylalanine. Just CDR3 DNA is preserved here, 57 bases in frame from base 1. Based on the germline V gene, the CDR1 and CDR2 sequences are SGHDN and FVKESK.